Shown below are 17 T cell receptor beta chains from a single sample sequenced in a study of CD8 T cells in ankylosing spondylitis. Each CDR3 protein gets one entry after TCRdb re-called the 5' RACE reads with MiXCR. The sample has 200,000 to 250,000 distinct CDR3 sequences; 10% are singletons. The sequenced sample was blood, either unsorted or a sorted T cell fraction (not recorded which). The receptors come from a male donor with ankylosing spondylitis or in good health (not recorded which).

The table lists this clonotype with a few counts. The genes are TRBV5-6 and TRBJ2-5; TRBD1 matches 8 bases. This CDR3 spans 15 amino acids. Germline lookup yields CDR1 SGHDT and CDR2 YYEEEE. V was pared by 4 bases and J by 5 bases, with 10 bases of the junction left unmatched. The CDR3 sequence: CASSLVGQAKETQYF. The CDR3 coding sequence is TGTGCCAGCAGCCTAGTGGGACAGGCCAAGGAGACCCAGTACTTC.

This clonotype came up many times. This chain joins TRBV28 and TRBJ1-1; unclear D gene. V lost 5 bases and J lost 2, with 6 bases in between. The CDR3 runs 12 residues. The V gene's germline CDR1 is MDHEN and CDR2 SYDVKM. The CDR3 bases are TGTGCCAGCAGTACCCAAAACACTGAAGCTTTCTTT. This translates into CASSTQNTEAFF.

The rearrangement links TRBV12-3 or TRBV12-4 to TRBJ2-7; D remains ambiguous. V lost 0 bases to trimming and J lost 3 bases, with 9 bases between them. CDR3 length: 14 amino acids. For the CDR3, the DNA is TGTGCCAGCAGTTTAGCGCTGGGGATCTACGAGCAGTACTTC. Its protein is CASSLALGIYEQYF.

The chain employs TRBV10-3 and TRBJ2-7; maybe TRBD2 (6 bases). Trimming left V 0 bases short and J 0 bases short, with 9 bases between. Germline assignment: CDR1 ENHRY and CDR2 SYGVKD. The CDR3 is 15 amino acids. The DNA for the CDR3 is TGTGCCATCAGTGAGTCCGGGGGTATCTCCTACGAGCAGTACTTC. Its protein product is CAISESGGISYEQYF.

This clonotype was detected ten times or more. The genes are TRBV20-1 and TRBJ2-5, with D hard to call. Germline-derived CDR1 and CDR2 are DFQATT and SNEGSKA (reference sequence). The V gene lost 1 base and the J gene lost 5 bases, with 14 bases spanning the gap. CDR3 size: 14 residues. This CDR3 is CSARVSLGIETQYF. In DNA, the CDR3 is TGCAGTGCTAGAGTATCACTTGGAATTGAGACCCAGTACTTC.

Notes on this clonotype: One base away lies a much larger clone, so this may be a sequencing read error. The rearrangement uses TRBV5-1 and TRBJ2-1; D is ambiguous. Trimming stripped 6 bases from V and 5 bases from J, with 12 bases between. CDR3 size: 13 residues. Germline V gene data show CDR1 as SGHRS and CDR2 as YFSETQ. The CDR3 region has the DNA TGCGCCAGCACTATGGCAGGCAACAATGAGCAGTTCTTC. Amino acid sequence: CASTMAGNNEQFF. Full variable domain (rest looked up from reference TRBV5-1 and TRBJ2-1): KAGVTQTPRYLIKTRGQQVTLSCSPISGHRSVSWYQQTPGQGLQFLFEYFSETQRNKGNFPGRFSGRQFSNSRSEMNVSTLELGDSALYLCASTMAGNNEQFFGPGTRLTVL.

Ten or more counts support this clonotype. The V gene is TRBV11-2, the J gene TRBJ1-1, with TRBD1 as a possible D gene (5 bases). Trimming shortened V by 0 bases and J by 9 bases, and 11 bases separated the two germline ends. Germline loops: CDR1 SGHAT, CDR2 FQNNGV. This CDR3 has 13 amino acids. CDR3 in DNA: TGTGCCAGCAGCTTAGATAGGGGAGTTCAAGCTTTCTTT. Translated, it gives CASSLDRGVQAFF.

The rearrangement joins TRBV29-1 to TRBJ2-5, with 10 bases matching TRBD1. V lost 6 bases and J lost 5; bases outside the gene matches: 9. This CDR3 spans 14 amino acids. Germline CDR1 SQVTM, CDR2 ANQGSEA. The CDR3 DNA reads as TGCAGCGTCGGCGGACAGGGGGTTTGGGAGACCCAGTACTTC. This codes for CSVGGQGVWETQYF.

The chain combines TRBV24-1 with TRBJ2-3; 8 bases agree with TRBD2. The CDR3 is 16 residues long. V was pared by 11 bases and J by 4 bases, with 16 bases of the junction left unmatched. The germline CDR1 and CDR2 sequences are KGHDR and SFDVKD. The CDR3 protein is CASEGPGGGPADTQYF. For the CDR3, the DNA is TGTGCCAGTGAGGGGCCGGGCGGGGGGCCCGCAGATACGCAGTATTTT.

This clonotype was counted at least ten times. The chain recombines TRBV7-2 with TRBJ2-7, with TRBD1 matching 8 bases. Germline loops: CDR1 SGHTA, CDR2 FQGNSA. The V segment lost 5 bases and the J segment 0 bases; nucleotides outside the gene matches: 3. The CDR3 sequence is 14 residues long. CDR3 residues: CASSEDRDSYEQYF. CDR3 coding DNA: TGTGCCAGCAGCGAGGACAGGGACTCCTACGAGCAGTACTTC.

This clonotype showed up just a few times. The chain joins TRBV3-1 to TRBJ2-5; D is unclear. Germline lookup yields CDR1 LGHDT and CDR2 YNNKEL (reference sequence). V was shortened by 3 bases and J by 5 bases, with 13 bases between the two germline ends. CDR3 length: 14 residues. The CDR3 region is CASSHRMGLETQYF. The CDR3 DNA follows: TGTGCCAGCAGCCACCGTATGGGGTTGGAGACCCAGTACTTC.

The table lists this clonotype with a few counts. The chain combines TRBV20-1 with TRBJ2-5; 10 nucleotides agree with TRBD1. Germline lookup yields CDR1 DFQATT and CDR2 SNEGSKA (reference sequence). The ends lost 6 bases at V and 4 bases at J; junction bases unmatched: 8. This CDR3 is 14 amino acids long. CDR3 DNA sequence: TGCAGTGCCCTATTGACAGGGGGCGGAGAGACCCAGTACTTC. Its translation: CSALLTGGGETQYF.

This clonotype was counted many times. The chain is built from TRBV28 and TRBJ1-5, with TRBD1 matching over 7 bases. The CDR3 has 14 residues. The ends lost 5 bases at V and 4 bases at J; junction bases unmatched: 5. Germline loops: CDR1 MDHEN, CDR2 SYDVKM. CDR3: CASSPYRGNQPQHF. For the CDR3, the DNA is TGTGCCAGCAGTCCCTACAGGGGTAATCAGCCCCAGCATTTT.

This clonotype appeared many times. The rearrangement joins TRBV12-3 or TRBV12-4 to TRBJ2-1; 9 nucleotides line up with TRBD2. The CDR3 covers 16 residues. With V trimmed by 6 bases and J by 0 bases, 6 bases remained unmatched. The CDR3 loop is CASRRLAGDSYNEQFF. CDR3 bases: TGTGCCAGCAGGCGGTTAGCGGGGGACTCCTACAATGAGCAGTTCTTC.

V usage is TRBV12-3 or TRBV12-4 and J usage is TRBJ2-7; D gene ambiguous. V lost 5 bases and J 1 base, leaving 21 bases between the germline ends. This CDR3 is 17 amino acids long. CDR3: CASSPGGTGLGSYEQYF. In nucleotides, the CDR3 is TGTGCCAGCAGTCCAGGTGGCACCGGGTTGGGGTCCTACGAGCAGTACTTC.

The V call is TRBV20-1, the J call TRBJ2-1; 12 bases are a match to TRBD1. Per the germline V gene, CDR1 is DFQATT and CDR2 is SNEGSKA (reference sequence). CDR3 length equals 14 residues. The V gene end was trimmed by 6 bases and the J gene end by 9 bases; junction bases not matched to a gene: 9. The chain's CDR3 is CSAKGQGAEGEQFF. The CDR3 DNA is TGCAGTGCCAAGGGACAGGGGGCTGAGGGTGAGCAGTTCTTC.

This clonotype was recorded many times. The chain has TRBV12-3 or TRBV12-4 and TRBJ1-1, with 9 bases fitting TRBD1. V lost 0 bases to trimming and J lost 5 bases; unmatched junction nucleotides: 19. The CDR3 has 20 amino acids. The CDR3 nucleotides read TGTGCCAGCAGTTTAGCCTACGGGACAGGGCCCTCGAACAGTGGGACTGAAGCTTTCTTT. It yields the protein CASSLAYGTGPSNSGTEAFF.